The 5 T cell receptor beta chains below all came from one sample that was sequenced in a study of blood T cell repertoires in COVID-19. The data were produced by immunoSEQ multiplex PCR, yet TCRdb's version contains in-frame clones alone and is incomplete. The table has 280,000 or so clones, around nine tenths seen once. The specimen was peripheral blood. These receptors originate from a woman aged 55-69 years with acute or convalescent COVID-19.

This chain joins TRBV11-1 and TRBJ1-3, with TRBD1 as a possible D gene (6 bases). The V gene's germline CDR1 is SGHAT and CDR2 FQDESV (reference sequence). Trimming cost V 5 bases and J 1 base, with 12 bases left between them. The CDR3 sequence is 15 residues long. The CDR3 is CASSKDRRSGNTIYF. The DNA of the CDR3 is TGTGCCAGCAGCAAGGACAGACGTTCTGGAAACACCATATATTTT.

V gene TRBV28 combines with J gene TRBJ2-1, with 14 bases that match TRBD2. The germline CDR1 and CDR2 sequences are MDHEN and SYDVKM. The length of the CDR3 is 16 residues. V shed 4 bases, J shed 10 bases, and the junction held 9 bases outside the gene matches. The CDR3 coding sequence is TGTGCCAGCAGTTCACCGGGACTAGCGGGAGTCGAAGAGCAGTTCTTC. It specifies CASSSPGLAGVEEQFF.

The chain carries TRBV2 and TRBJ1-1, with a weak D call TRBD1 (5 bases). V lost 5 bases to trimming and J lost 3 bases, with 13 bases between them. Germline CDR1 SNHLY, CDR2 FYNNEI. CDR3 length: 14 residues. Here the CDR3 reads CASSFEDTYTEAFF. The CDR3 bases are TGTGCCAGCAGTTTTGAGGACACGTACACTGAAGCTTTCTTT. The full variable domain, completed using reference TRBV2 and TRBJ1-1, is EPEVTQTPSHQVTQMGQEVILRCVPISNHLYFYWYRQILGQKVEFLVSFYNNEISEKSEIFDDQFSVERPDGSNFTLKIRSTKLEDSAMYFCASSFEDTYTEAFFGQGTRLTVV.

The genes are TRBV28 and TRBJ1-1, with TRBD1 as a possible D gene (5 bases). CDR3 size: 15 residues. Germline values: CDR1 MDHEN, CDR2 SYDVKM. V lost 6 bases to trimming and J lost 0 bases, with 14 bases between them. CDR3 residues: CASRRDSLMNTEAFF. CDR3 bases: TGTGCCAGCAGGCGAGACAGCCTCATGAACACTGAAGCTTTCTTT.

This chain joins TRBV6-2 or TRBV6-3 and TRBJ2-7, with 7 bases that match TRBD1. After removal of 2 bases from V and 4 bases from J, the junction contained 5 bases not matched to a gene. Germline values: CDR1 MNHEY, CDR2 SVGEGT. This CDR3 has 14 residues. This chain's CDR3 is CASSYTDRWYEQYF. The CDR3 region has the DNA TGTGCCAGCAGTTACACGGACAGGTGGTACGAGCAGTACTTC.